What follows is one T cell receptor (beta chain) and its context. Antigen unknown. The sample has other DNA sequences that encode this CDR3 too. The source of the sample is a study of PD-L1 blockade in urothelial cancer. About the research overall: Prior exposure to chemotherapy in patients amounted to 0 to 3 regimens received. Blood samples had a median of approximately 150,000 T cells, roughly 83,000 unique TCRs, and clonality approximately 0.08. The study, taken as a whole, reports: Durable-benefit patients had greater expansion of tumor-associated blood clones at 3 weeks.

The patients' disease, urothelial carcinoma, was locally advanced or metastatic. Here immunoSEQ multiplex PCR was the method, and the copy in TCRdb shows in-frame clones only, minus some. The table lists 70,000 or so clones, less than 90% of them singletons, with 4% to 5% in the top ten. The germline V gene has CDR1 SGHDT and CDR2 YYEEEE. There are 13 residues in the CDR3. Trimming took off 0 bases at V and 4 bases at J, with 7 bases between the two ends. The sequencing used PBMCs, collected around atezolizumab (anti-PD-L1) treatment. The TCR comes from a man aged 70-80 years with urothelial cancer. The chain carries TRBV5-6 and TRBJ1-2; D is possibly TRBD1 (5 bases). As DNA, the CDR3 is TGTGCCAGCAGCTTGGGCAGGGCCTATGGCTACACCTTC. This codes for CASSLGRAYGYTF.